What follows are 26 T cell receptor beta chains derived from one specimen sequenced in a study of blood T cells in healthy people across ages. A J-beta primer mix and a sample-barcoded 5' primer were used in a second PCR of about 7 to 11 cycles. MiXCR was run by TCRdb on the 5' RACE reads, yielding one entry per CDR3 protein. The table records about 780,000 distinct CDR3 sequences, 35% to 60% of them present only once. Sequencing input: blood. Source of these receptors: a man aged 80 or over in good health.

The rearrangement joins TRBV20-1 to TRBJ2-1, with D tentatively TRBD1 (7 bases). This CDR3 has 13 amino acids. Per the germline V gene, CDR1 is DFQATT and CDR2 is SNEGSKA (reference sequence). CDR3 loop: CNAGQSSYNEQFF. DNA of the CDR3: TGCAATGCGGGACAGAGCTCCTACAATGAGCAGTTCTTC.

This clonotype was detected a few times. This chain connects TRBV14 to TRBJ1-1, with 9 bases aligning to TRBD1. CDR3 length: 17 amino acids. V dropped 4 bases and J dropped 1; count of bases not matched to a gene: 10. Germline lookup yields CDR1 SGHDN and CDR2 FVKESK. The DNA for the CDR3 is TGTGCCAGCAGCCTATCCGGGACAGGGTCCGGGAACACTGAAGCTTTCTTT. It codes for CASSLSGTGSGNTEAFF.

This clonotype was found a few times. This sequence may be a read error, since a much larger clone differs from it by one base. Here the CDR3 reads CSALSPLTKREQYF. DNA for the CDR3: TGCAGTGCTTTGAGCCCCTTGACTAAGAGGGAGCAGTACTTC. This chain uses TRBV20-1 with TRBJ2-7, with D maybe TRBD2 (5 bases). The ends were cut back, 5 bases at V and 7 bases at J, with 21 bases in the middle. There are 14 residues in the CDR3. Germline V gives CDR1 DFQATT, CDR2 SNEGSKA (reference sequence).

The table lists this clonotype with a few counts. V gene TRBV12-3 or TRBV12-4 combines with J gene TRBJ2-7, with 10 nucleotides matching TRBD2. This CDR3 contains 19 residues. Trimming took 3 bases from V and 2 from J; bases not matched to a gene: 16. The CDR3 is CASSFSGLAGVPSAYEQYF. CDR3 DNA sequence: TGTGCCAGCAGTTTTAGCGGGCTAGCGGGAGTTCCCTCCGCCTACGAGCAGTACTTC.

This clonotype was detected a few times. V usage is TRBV20-1 and J usage is TRBJ2-3, with no clear D. The CDR3 is 14 amino acids. Germline V gene lookup returns CDR1 DFQATT and CDR2 SNEGSKA (reference sequence). V gave up 0 bases and J gave up 3 bases, with 10 bases separating them. The CDR3 DNA is TGCAGTGCTAGAGATTCGGCAGAGACAGATACGCAGTATTTT. This sequence encodes CSARDSAETDTQYF.

This clonotype has more than one count but fewer than ten. The J gene is TRBJ1-1, the V gene TRBV20-1; no reliable D call. The V and J ends lost 6 bases and 7 bases respectively, with 12 bases between them. CDR1 is DFQATT, CDR2 SNEGSKA, per germline (reference sequence). The CDR3 spans 11 residues. CDR3 amino acids: CSASGRSEAFF. In nucleotides, the CDR3 is TGCAGTGCCTCCGGGAGGAGTGAAGCTTTCTTT.

In its sample, this clonotype was seen a few times. The J gene is TRBJ2-3, the V gene TRBV7-8; either TRBD1 or TRBD2 may supply D (5 bases each). V was trimmed by 5 bases and J by 6 bases, leaving 21 bases between them. CDR3 length: 16 amino acids. The germline gives CDR1 SGHVS, CDR2 FQNEAQ. The CDR3 is CASSKVKGPGRDTQYF. The CDR3 DNA reads TGTGCCAGCAGCAAAGTTAAGGGACCGGGACGGGATACGCAGTATTTT. Looking up the rest from reference TRBV7-8 and TRBJ2-3 gives the full variable domain: GAGVSQSPRYKVAKRGQDVALRCDPISGHVSLFWYQQALGQGPEFLTYFQNEAQLDKSGLPSDRFFAERPEGSVSTLKIQRTQQEDSAVYLCASSKVKGPGRDTQYFGPGTRLTVL.

This clonotype appeared a few times. The rearrangement uses TRBV10-3 and TRBJ1-1, with 7 bases lining up with TRBD1. CDR1 ENHRY and CDR2 SYGVKD come from the germline V gene. This CDR3 comprises 15 residues. The V gene end was trimmed by 7 bases and the J gene end by 1 base; junction bases not matched to a gene: 9. The CDR3 DNA follows: TGTGCCATCAATAACTCAGGGGGTGGGAACACTGAAGCTTTCTTT. Its protein is CAINNSGGGNTEAFF.

This clonotype is a singleton in its sample. The rearrangement joins TRBV7-2 to TRBJ2-1; unclear D gene. Deletions cut 3 bases from V and 8 bases from J, with 14 bases between. Germline V gene lookup returns CDR1 SGHTA and CDR2 FQGNSA. CDR3 size: 14 residues. The CDR3 DNA reads TGTGCCAGCAGCTTTTCTTCAGGTCCTCATGAGCAGTTCTTC. Protein sequence: CASSFSSGPHEQFF.

The chain is built from TRBV10-3 and TRBJ2-7; 8 positions match TRBD2. The CDR3 consists of 14 residues. Looked up from germline, CDR1 is ENHRY and CDR2 is SYGVKD. The trim removed 3 bases at V and 4 bases at J, leaving 5 bases unmatched. CDR3 nucleotides: TGTGCCATCAGTGAACCGGGAGGGCCTTACGAGCAGTACTTC. Its translation: CAISEPGGPYEQYF.

The chain has TRBV28 and TRBJ2-5; 12 nucleotides agree with TRBD2. CDR3 size: 21 residues. Per germline, CDR1 MDHEN and CDR2 SYDVKM. J was trimmed by 2 bases and V by 1 base; bases with no gene match: 17. In nucleotides, the CDR3 is TGTGCCAGCAGTTTATTCCACGACAGGGGGCCTAGCGGGAGGGGTCAAGAGACCCAGTACTTC. Translating gives CASSLFHDRGPSGRGQETQYF. Full variable domain (missing parts from reference TRBV28 and TRBJ2-5): DVKVTQSSRYLVKRTGEKVFLECVQDMDHENMFWYRQDPGLGLRLIYFSYDVKMKEKGDIPEGYSVSREKKERFSLILESASTNQTSMYLCASSLFHDRGPSGRGQETQYFGPGTRLLVL.

This clonotype was picked up a small number of times. The V call is TRBV7-2, the J call TRBJ2-1; 7 bases are shared with TRBD2. Trimming cost V 3 bases and J 2 bases; bases outside gene matches: 4. Germline V gene lookup returns CDR1 SGHTA and CDR2 FQGNSA. The CDR3 runs 15 residues. The CDR3 nucleotides are TGTGCCAGCAGCTTCGCTAGCGGCACCTACAATGAGCAGTTCTTC. It yields the protein CASSFASGTYNEQFF.

The V call is TRBV4-1, the J call TRBJ2-3; 7 bases map to TRBD2. The V gene's germline CDR1 is MGHRA and CDR2 YSYEKL. J was trimmed by 5 bases and V by 1 base; bases with no gene match: 12. The CDR3 contains 17 residues. CDR3 nucleotides: TGCGCCAGCAGCCAAGTGGCTGGGGGGGACTCATTAGATACGCAGTATTTT. This gives the protein CASSQVAGGDSLDTQYF.

As for this clonotype: A read error is possible here, since a much larger clone lies one base away. This chain joins TRBV7-2 and TRBJ2-1; 7 bases agree with TRBD1. J was trimmed by 13 bases and V by 5 bases; bases with no gene match: 14. Germline V CDR1 and CDR2: SGHTA, FQGNSA. This CDR3 is 14 amino acids long. The CDR3 DNA follows: TGTGCCAGCAGCCTTCCAGGGGGTAGAGAGACCCAGTTCTTC. Translating gives CASSLPGGRETQFF.

This clonotype was seen a few times. With a much larger clone just one base away, this may be a read error. J is TRBJ2-7 and V is TRBV7-9; TRBD1 aligns across 7 bases. Germline values: CDR1 SEHNR, CDR2 FQNEAQ (reference sequence). The CDR3 totals 14 residues. The V and J ends lost 5 bases and 2 bases, in that order; junction bases with no gene match: 6. The CDR3 region is CASSDPGTAYEQYF. The CDR3 nucleotides are TGTGCCAGCAGCGACCCCGGGACAGCCTACGAGCAGTACTTC.

The genes are TRBV7-2 and TRBJ2-1; 12 positions match TRBD1. V was clipped by 4 bases and J by 8 bases; unmatched bases: 6. The CDR3 loop spans 15 amino acids. The germline gives CDR1 SGHTA, CDR2 FQGNSA. The CDR3 spells CASSSGQGARDEQFF. As DNA, the CDR3 is TGTGCCAGCAGCTCGGGACAGGGGGCGAGGGATGAGCAGTTCTTC. The whole variable domain, remainder taken from reference TRBV7-2 and TRBJ2-1, is GAGVSQSPSNKVTEKGKDVELRCDPISGHTALYWYRQSLGQGLEFLIYFQGNSAPDKSGLPSDRFSAERTGGSVSTLTIQRTQQEDSAVYLCASSSGQGARDEQFFGPGTRLTVL.

This clonotype was seen only a few times. This sequence joins TRBV7-3 and TRBJ2-3; D gene ambiguous. This CDR3 contains 17 residues. V was pared by 0 bases and J by 7 bases, with 20 bases between. Germline loops: CDR1 SGHTA, CDR2 FQGTGA. CDR3 DNA: TGTGCCAGCAGCTTAACCCCTAGTACCGTGAATATAAATACGCAGTATTTT. Translating gives CASSLTPSTVNINTQYF.

The CDR3 is CASSLDSLSSYNEQFF. The CDR3, as DNA: TGTGCCAGCAGCCTCGACAGTTTGAGCTCCTACAATGAGCAGTTCTTC. V usage is TRBV7-4 and J usage is TRBJ2-1; possibly TRBD1 for D (5 bases). V lost 5 bases and J 0 bases, leaving 14 bases between the germline ends. The CDR3 is 16 amino acids. Looked up from germline, CDR1 is SGHVT and CDR2 is SQSDAQ.

Turning to this clonotype: One junction end does not reproduce the germline sequence, and a read error may be involved. The chain joins TRBV9 to TRBJ2-1; weak D call: TRBD2 (5 bases). The CDR3 has 15 residues. Germline CDR1 SGDLS, CDR2 YYNGEE. The CDR3 loop is CASSPSGSSYSEQFF. The CDR3, as DNA: TGTGCCAGCAGCCCCAGCGGAAGCTCCTACAGTGAGCAGTTCTTC.

V and J are TRBV28 and TRBJ2-7, with 10 nucleotides matching TRBD2. J was trimmed by 1 base and V by 3 bases; bases with no gene match: 6. This CDR3 spans 16 amino acids. In germline, CDR1 is MDHEN, CDR2 SYDVKM. The CDR3 nucleotides are TGTGCCAGCAGTTTGTCTAGCGGGGGCCTTTCCTACGAGCAGTACTTC. It translates to CASSLSSGGLSYEQYF. The full variable domain, completed using reference TRBV28 and TRBJ2-7, is DVKVTQSSRYLVKRTGEKVFLECVQDMDHENMFWYRQDPGLGLRLIYFSYDVKMKEKGDIPEGYSVSREKKERFSLILESASTNQTSMYLCASSLSSGGLSYEQYFGPGTRLTVT.

This clonotype was detected only a few times. The chain couples TRBV7-9 to TRBJ2-7; TRBD1 aligns across 10 bases. With 6 bases clipped from V and 7 bases from J, the junction kept 12 bases outside the gene matches. The germline CDR1 and CDR2 sequences are SEHNR and FQNEAQ (reference sequence). The CDR3 consists of 15 residues. CDR3 sequence reads: CASSLPVGTGEEQYF. The DNA of the CDR3 is TGTGCCAGCAGTCTACCAGTTGGGACAGGGGAGGAGCAGTACTTC. The complete variable domain, with remaining parts taken from reference TRBV7-9 and TRBJ2-7, reads DTGVSQNPRHKITKRGQNVTFRCDPISEHNRLYWYRQTLGQGPEFLTYFQNEAQLEKSRLLSDRFSAERPKGSFSTLEIQRTEQGDSAMYLCASSLPVGTGEEQYFGPGTRLTVT.

The chain uses TRBV24-1 and TRBJ2-1; TRBD2 aligns across 11 bases. Germline V lookup: CDR1 KGHDR, CDR2 SFDVKD. CDR3 length: 14 residues. The V segment lost 9 bases and the J segment 3 bases; nucleotides outside the gene matches: 3. CDR3: CATGTSGFYNEQFF. In DNA, the CDR3 is TGTGCCACCGGGACTAGCGGATTCTACAATGAGCAGTTCTTC.

The table lists this clonotype with a few counts. The chain carries TRBV20-1 and TRBJ2-1; D is possibly TRBD1 (6 bases). Germline assignment: CDR1 DFQATT and CDR2 SNEGSKA (reference sequence). The CDR3 is made up of 12 amino acids. V was shortened by 4 bases and J by 7 bases, with 11 bases between the two germline ends. The CDR3 DNA sequence: TGCAGTGCTAATTCCAGGGGTAATGAGCAGTTCTTC. This translates into CSANSRGNEQFF.

This clonotype occurred once. The rearrangement joins TRBV12-3 or TRBV12-4 to TRBJ2-7, with a possible D match to TRBD1 (5 bases). This CDR3 comprises 15 residues. V shed 8 bases and J shed 0 bases, with 17 bases lying between them. The CDR3 DNA reads as TGTGCCAGCGGCCTAGGGGTAGGCAACTCCTACGAGCAGTACTTC. Its translation: CASGLGVGNSYEQYF.

This chain joins TRBV6-1 and TRBJ2-5, with TRBD2 matching over 7 bases. The CDR3 is 13 residues long. CDR1 and CDR2 (germline): MNHNS, SASEGT. The V segment lost 6 bases and the J segment 11 bases; nucleotides outside the gene matches: 12. The CDR3 DNA sequence: TGTGCCAGCAGGACTCTAGCGGTAAATGAGCAGTACTTC. Translation gives CASRTLAVNEQYF.

This clonotype came up a few times. The chain joins TRBV11-3 to TRBJ2-5; the match to TRBD2 covers 10 bases. Germline loops: CDR1 SGHNT, CDR2 YENEEA. V lost 5 bases to trimming and J lost 3 bases; unmatched junction nucleotides: 6. There are 15 residues in the CDR3. CDR3 sequence: CASSASGLAEETQYF. DNA for the CDR3: TGTGCCAGCAGCGCATCCGGACTAGCGGAAGAGACCCAGTACTTC.